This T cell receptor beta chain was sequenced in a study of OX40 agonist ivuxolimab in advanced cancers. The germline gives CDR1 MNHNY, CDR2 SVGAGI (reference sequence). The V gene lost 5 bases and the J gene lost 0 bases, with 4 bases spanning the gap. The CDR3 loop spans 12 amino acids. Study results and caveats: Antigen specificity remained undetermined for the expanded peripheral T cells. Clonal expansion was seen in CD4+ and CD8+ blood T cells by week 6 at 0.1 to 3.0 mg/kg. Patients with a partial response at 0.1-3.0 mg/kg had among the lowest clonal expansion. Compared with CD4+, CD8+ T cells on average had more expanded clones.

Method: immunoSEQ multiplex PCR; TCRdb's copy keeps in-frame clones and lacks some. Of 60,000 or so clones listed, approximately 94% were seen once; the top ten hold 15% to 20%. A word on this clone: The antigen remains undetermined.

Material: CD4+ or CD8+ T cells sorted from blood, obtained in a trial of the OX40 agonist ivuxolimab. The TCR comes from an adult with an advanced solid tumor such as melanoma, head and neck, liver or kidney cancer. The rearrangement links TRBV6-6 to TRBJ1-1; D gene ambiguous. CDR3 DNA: TGTGCCAGCAGTGCAATGAACACTGAAGCTTTCTTT. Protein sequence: CASSAMNTEAFF.